The subject of this entry is one TCR beta chain. As yet, its antigen is unknown. The data were obtained in a study of Ad26.COV2.S vaccination and SARS-CoV-2 variants. The repertoire was sequenced with immunoSEQ multiplex PCR; TCRdb's copy has only in-frame clones and lacks some. The data show roughly 300,000 clones, approximately 86% seen once. Points from the study as a whole: Comparable non-spike TCR breadth was observed in vaccine and placebo recipients.

The treatment was: over 15 received Ad26.COV2.S at low or high dose, single or two shots; roughly five received placebo; per-sample allocation not given. Day 63 following the first vaccine or placebo injection was when the samples were taken. This specimen was peripheral blood, taken in a trial of Ad26.COV2.S vaccine versus placebo. The TCR was taken from a person between 18 and 59 years old who received the Ad26.COV2.S COVID-19 vaccine or a placebo.

CDR3 loop: CASSLLTPEQYF. CDR3 coding DNA: TGTGCCAGCAGCTTGCTAACGCCGGAGCAGTACTTC. V and J are TRBV5-5 and TRBJ2-7; no firm D call. The germline V gene has CDR1 SGHKS and CDR2 YYEKEE (reference sequence). The CDR3 extends over 12 amino acids. V lost 1 base to trimming and J lost 7 bases, with 9 bases between them.